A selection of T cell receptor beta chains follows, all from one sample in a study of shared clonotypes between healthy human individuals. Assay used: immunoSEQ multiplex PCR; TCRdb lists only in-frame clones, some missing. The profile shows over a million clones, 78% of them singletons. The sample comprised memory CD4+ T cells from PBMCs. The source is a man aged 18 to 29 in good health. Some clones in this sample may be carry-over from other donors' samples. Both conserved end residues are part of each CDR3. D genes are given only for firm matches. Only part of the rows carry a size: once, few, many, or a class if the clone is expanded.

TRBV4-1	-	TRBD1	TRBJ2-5	CASSQDSTGGRGETQYF	TGCGCCAGCAGCCAAGACTCGACAGGGGGCCGGGGGGAGACCCAGTACTTC
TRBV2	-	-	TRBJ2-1	CASTTVFSREQFF	TGTGCCAGCACCACTGTCTTCTCTAGGGAGCAGTTCTTC
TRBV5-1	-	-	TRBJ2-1	CASTDEAAYNEQFF	TGCGCCAGCACCGACGAAGCCGCCTACAATGAGCAGTTCTTC
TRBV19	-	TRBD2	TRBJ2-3	CASGPGLAGTDTQYF	TGTGCCAGTGGACCGGGACTAGCGGGCACAGATACGCAGTATTTT
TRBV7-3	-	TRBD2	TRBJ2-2	CASSPGLAGSNTGELFF	TGTGCCAGCAGCCCGGGACTAGCGGGATCGAACACCGGGGAGCTGTTTTTT
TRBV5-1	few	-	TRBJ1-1	CASSGELNTEAFF	TGCGCCAGCAGCGGGGAACTGAACACTGAAGCTTTCTTT
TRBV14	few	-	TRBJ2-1	CASSPLPGLGRNEQFF	TGTGCCAGCAGCCCACTCCCGGGACTCGGTCGAAATGAGCAGTTCTTC
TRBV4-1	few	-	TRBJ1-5	CASSQLQGRESNQPQHF	TGCGCCAGCAGCCAGTTACAGGGTAGAGAAAGCAATCAGCCCCAGCATTTT
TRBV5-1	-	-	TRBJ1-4	CASSTGQGNEKLFF	TGCGCCAGCAGCACGGGCCAGGGGAATGAAAAACTGTTTTTT
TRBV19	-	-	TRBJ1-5	CASRWGSSAGQPQHF	TGTGCCAGTAGATGGGGCAGCTCGGCAGGTCAGCCCCAGCATTTT
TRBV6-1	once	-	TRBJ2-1	CASSVVWEATYNEQFF	TGTGCCAGCAGTGTTGTGTGGGAGGCAACCTACAATGAGCAGTTCTTC